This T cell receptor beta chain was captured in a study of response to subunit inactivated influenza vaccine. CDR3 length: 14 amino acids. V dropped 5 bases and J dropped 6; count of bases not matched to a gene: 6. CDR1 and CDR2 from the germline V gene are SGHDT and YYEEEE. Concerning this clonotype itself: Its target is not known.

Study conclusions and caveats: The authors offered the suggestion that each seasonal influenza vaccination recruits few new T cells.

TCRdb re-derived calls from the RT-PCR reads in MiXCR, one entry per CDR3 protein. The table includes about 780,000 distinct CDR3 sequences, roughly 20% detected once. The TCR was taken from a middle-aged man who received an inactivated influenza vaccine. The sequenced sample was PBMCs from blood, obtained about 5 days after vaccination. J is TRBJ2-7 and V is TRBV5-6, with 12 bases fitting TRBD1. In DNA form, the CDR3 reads TGTGCCAGCAGAGACCGGGACAGGGGGCTCGAGCAGTACTTC. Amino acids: CASRDRDRGLEQYF.